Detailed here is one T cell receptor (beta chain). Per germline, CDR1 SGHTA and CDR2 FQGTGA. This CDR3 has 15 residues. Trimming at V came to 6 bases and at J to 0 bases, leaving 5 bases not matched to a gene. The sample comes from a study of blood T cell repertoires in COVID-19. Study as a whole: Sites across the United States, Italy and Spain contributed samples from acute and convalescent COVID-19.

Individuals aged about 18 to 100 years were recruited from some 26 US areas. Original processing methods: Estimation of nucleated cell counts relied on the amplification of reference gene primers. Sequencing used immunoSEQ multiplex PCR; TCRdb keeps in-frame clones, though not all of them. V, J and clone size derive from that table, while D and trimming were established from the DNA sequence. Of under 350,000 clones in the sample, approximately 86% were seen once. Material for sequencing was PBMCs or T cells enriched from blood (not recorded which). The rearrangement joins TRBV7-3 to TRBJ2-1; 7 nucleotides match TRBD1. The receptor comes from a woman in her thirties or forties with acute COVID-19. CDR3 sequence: CASSSQGSSYNEQFF. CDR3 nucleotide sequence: TGTGCCAGCAGTTCACAGGGGAGCTCCTACAATGAGCAGTTCTTC. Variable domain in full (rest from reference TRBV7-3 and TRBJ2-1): GAGVSQTPSNKVTEKGKYVELRCDPISGHTALYWYRQSLGQGPEFLIYFQGTGAADDSGLPNDRFFAVRPEGSVSTLKIQRTERGDSAVYLCASSSQGSSYNEQFFGPGTRLTVL.